This T cell receptor (beta chain) was documented in a study of blood T cell repertoires in COVID-19. Study-wide background: In each case, the material was cDNA or gDNA derived from T cells, B-cell-depleted T cells, or PBMCs.

Across 20 to 25 US areas, participants ranged in age from about 18 to 90 years. TCRdb keeps only in-frame clones here, not all; method: immunoSEQ multiplex PCR. The sample records around 290,000 clones, about nine tenths being singletons. The germline CDR1 and CDR2 sequences are KGHDR and SFDVKD. With 5 bases removed from V and 5 bases from J, the gap between germline ends came to 15 bases. The CDR3 is 15 residues long. This chain connects TRBV24-1 to TRBJ2-1; D is possibly TRBD2 (6 bases). Sequenced material: PBMCs or T cells enriched from blood (not recorded which). The TCR comes from a woman aged 30 to 39 who had recovered from COVID-19. Here the CDR3 reads CATSAQGGVNNEQFF. DNA for the CDR3: TGTGCCACCAGTGCCCAAGGCGGGGTTAACAATGAGCAGTTCTTC.